This record concerns one T cell receptor beta chain sequence. This record comes from a study of cytomegalovirus exposure and HLA in healthy donors. About the research overall: As an earlier analysis found, 150 million to 200 million T cells yielded 100 million to 130 million unique TCR beta sequences.

PCR used 60 Vbeta primers and 13 Jbeta primers. Assay: immunoSEQ multiplex PCR; the TCRdb copy retains only in-frame clones and omits some. The sample shows 150,000 to 200,000 clones, around 86% of them seen only once. Sequenced: PBMCs. The clonotype comes from a girl under 10 years old in good health and CMV-seropositive.

In DNA form, the CDR3 reads TGTGCCAGCAGAGTGCGGCCTCTCACAGATACGCAGTATTTT. Protein product: CASRVRPLTDTQYF. The chain recombines TRBV2 with TRBJ2-3; D not resolved. The CDR3 runs to 14 residues. V was cut by 6 bases and J by 2 bases, with 12 bases left in between. Germline values: CDR1 SNHLY, CDR2 FYNNEI.